These T cell receptor beta chains were read from a single sample in a study of OX40 agonist ivuxolimab in advanced cancers. Data came from immunoSEQ multiplex PCR; TCRdb stores just in-frame clones and leaves some out. The table includes over 35,000 clones, 60% to 80% detected once. The source was CD4+ or CD8+ T cells sorted from blood, collected in a trial of the OX40 agonist ivuxolimab. The receptors originated from an adult with an advanced solid tumor such as melanoma, head and neck, liver or kidney cancer. Both conserved end residues are part of each CDR3. The order of the fields is J gene, V gene, D gene, clone size, CDR3 protein, CDR3 DNA. The D gene is left open where the match is weak. Some rows mark clone size as missing; the rest say once, few, many or name a class of expanded clone.

j_gene: TRBJ1-1
v_gene: TRBV6-5
d_gene: -
abundance: once
CDR3aa: CASSYDGGMNTEAFF
CDR3nt: TGTGCCAGCAGTTATGATGGTGGCATGAACACTGAAGCTTTCTTT

j_gene: TRBJ2-2
v_gene: TRBV6-1
d_gene: TRBD1
abundance: -
CDR3aa: CASTSTGGTGELFF
CDR3nt: TGTGCCAGCACCTCGACAGGGGGAACCGGGGAGCTGTTTTTT

j_gene: TRBJ1-1
v_gene: TRBV7-9
d_gene: -
abundance: few
CDR3aa: CASSFFAGTEAFF
CDR3nt: TGTGCCAGCAGCTTTTTCGCGGGGACTGAAGCTTTCTTT

j_gene: TRBJ2-5
v_gene: TRBV6-5
d_gene: -
abundance: -
CDR3aa: CASSSSPGGETQYF
CDR3nt: TGTGCCAGCAGTTCGAGTCCTGGGGGGGAGACCCAGTACTTC

j_gene: TRBJ1-1
v_gene: TRBV6-6
d_gene: -
abundance: -
CDR3aa: CASSPGEGSAEAFF
CDR3nt: TGTGCCAGCAGTCCCGGGGAGGGGTCAGCTGAAGCTTTCTTT

j_gene: TRBJ1-2
v_gene: TRBV7-2
d_gene: TRBD1
abundance: once
CDR3aa: CASSLEQGGGYTF
CDR3nt: TGTGCCAGCAGCTTAGAGCAGGGGGGTGGCTACACCTTC

j_gene: TRBJ2-3
v_gene: TRBV10-1
d_gene: -
abundance: few
CDR3aa: CASSDPGQRTDTQYF
CDR3nt: TGCGCCAGCAGTGACCCCGGACAGCGCACAGATACGCAGTATTTT

j_gene: TRBJ2-3
v_gene: TRBV27
d_gene: TRBD1
abundance: once
CDR3aa: CASSGQAQTDTQYF
CDR3nt: TGTGCCAGCAGTGGACAGGCTCAAACAGATACGCAGTATTTT

j_gene: TRBJ1-2
v_gene: TRBV7-9
d_gene: -
abundance: -
CDR3aa: CASSQQANYGYTF
CDR3nt: TGTGCCAGCAGCCAACAAGCTAACTATGGCTACACCTTC

j_gene: TRBJ2-3
v_gene: TRBV29-1
d_gene: TRBD1
abundance: -
CDR3aa: CSVDSFGQGTTDTQYF
CDR3nt: TGCAGCGTTGACAGCTTCGGACAGGGGACCACAGATACGCAGTATTTT

j_gene: TRBJ1-5
v_gene: TRBV6-6
d_gene: TRBD1
abundance: -
CDR3aa: CASRGQRNQPQHF
CDR3nt: TGTGCCAGCAGGGGACAGCGGAATCAGCCCCAGCATTTT

j_gene: TRBJ2-5
v_gene: TRBV5-6
d_gene: -
abundance: once
CDR3aa: CASSFGDETQYF
CDR3nt: TGTGCCAGCAGCTTCGGGGATGAGACCCAGTACTTC

j_gene: TRBJ2-1
v_gene: TRBV7-9
d_gene: -
abundance: few
CDR3aa: CASSLTGNEQFF
CDR3nt: TGTGCCAGCAGCCTCACAGGGAATGAGCAGTTCTTC

j_gene: TRBJ2-5
v_gene: TRBV19
d_gene: -
abundance: -
CDR3aa: CASSMSLKETQYF
CDR3nt: TGTGCCAGTAGTATGTCGTTAAAAGAGACCCAGTACTTC

j_gene: TRBJ1-2
v_gene: TRBV7-9
d_gene: TRBD1
abundance: -
CDR3aa: CASSPGTGGWGYTF
CDR3nt: TGTGCCAGCAGCCCCGGGACAGGGGGATGGGGCTACACCTTC

j_gene: TRBJ1-6
v_gene: TRBV19
d_gene: -
abundance: -
CDR3aa: CASSIGGGWPSPLHF
CDR3nt: TGTGCCAGTAGTATAGGGGGAGGGTGGCCTTCACCCCTCCACTTT

j_gene: TRBJ2-1
v_gene: TRBV6-5
d_gene: TRBD2
abundance: -
CDR3aa: CASSYSISGGEFF
CDR3nt: TGTGCCAGCAGTTACTCGATTAGCGGGGGGGAGTTCTTC

j_gene: TRBJ1-1
v_gene: TRBV9
d_gene: -
abundance: -
CDR3aa: CASSGMYGAEAFF
CDR3nt: TGTGCCAGCAGCGGCATGTACGGAGCTGAAGCTTTCTTT

j_gene: TRBJ2-3
v_gene: TRBV2
d_gene: TRBD2
abundance: -
CDR3aa: CASSPQRGAVTQYF
CDR3nt: TGTGCCAGCAGCCCCCAGCGGGGGGCCGTTACGCAGTATTTT

j_gene: TRBJ1-2
v_gene: TRBV21-1
d_gene: -
abundance: -
CDR3aa: CASSKESGVEDYGYTF
CDR3nt: TGTGCCAGCAGCAAAGAAAGCGGGGTAGAGGACTATGGCTACACCTTC

j_gene: TRBJ2-2
v_gene: TRBV19
d_gene: TRBD1
abundance: -
CDR3aa: CASSIRGTVPGELFF
CDR3nt: TGTGCCAGTAGTATTCGTGGGACAGTCCCCGGGGAGCTGTTTTTT

j_gene: TRBJ1-1
v_gene: TRBV7-3
d_gene: -
abundance: once
CDR3aa: CASSPQGLRGDTEAFF
CDR3nt: TGTGCCAGCAGCCCACAGGGTCTCAGGGGAGACACTGAAGCTTTCTTT

j_gene: TRBJ1-3
v_gene: TRBV5-6
d_gene: -
abundance: few
CDR3aa: CASTPRNTIYF
CDR3nt: TGTGCCAGCACCCCCCGAAACACCATATATTTT

j_gene: TRBJ2-5
v_gene: TRBV2
d_gene: -
abundance: -
CDR3aa: CASSVRDQGTQYF
CDR3nt: TGTGCCAGCAGTGTACGGGACCAGGGGACCCAGTACTTC

j_gene: TRBJ1-1
v_gene: TRBV9
d_gene: -
abundance: -
CDR3aa: CASSEGLRMNTEAFF
CDR3nt: TGTGCCAGCAGCGAGGGACTTCGGATGAACACTGAAGCTTTCTTT

j_gene: TRBJ2-3
v_gene: TRBV21-1
d_gene: -
abundance: -
CDR3aa: CASSNRGQTSTDTQYF
CDR3nt: TGTGCCAGCAGCAACCGAGGACAGACTAGCACAGATACGCAGTATTTT

j_gene: TRBJ1-1
v_gene: TRBV7-9
d_gene: -
abundance: many
CDR3aa: CASSEQRFNTEAFF
CDR3nt: TGTGCCAGCAGCGAGCAACGGTTCAACACTGAAGCTTTCTTT

j_gene: TRBJ2-1
v_gene: TRBV5-1
d_gene: -
abundance: -
CDR3aa: CASSLGTSGVSEQFF
CDR3nt: TGCGCCAGCAGCTTGGGAACATCCGGGGTCAGTGAGCAGTTCTTC

j_gene: TRBJ1-2
v_gene: TRBV6-6
d_gene: -
abundance: few
CDR3aa: CASSSTGMEGYTF
CDR3nt: TGTGCCAGCAGTTCAACAGGGATGGAAGGCTACACCTTC

j_gene: TRBJ2-2
v_gene: TRBV28
d_gene: -
abundance: -
CDR3aa: CASSLFGTSFTGELFF
CDR3nt: TGTGCCAGCAGTTTATTCGGGACATCCTTCACCGGGGAGCTGTTTTTT

j_gene: TRBJ2-7
v_gene: TRBV6-5
d_gene: TRBD1
abundance: few
CDR3aa: CASSYGTGGSYEQYF
CDR3nt: TGTGCCAGCAGTTACGGGACAGGGGGATCCTACGAGCAGTACTTC

j_gene: TRBJ1-5
v_gene: TRBV19
d_gene: TRBD1
abundance: -
CDR3aa: CASSMTGGEGQPQHF
CDR3nt: TGTGCCAGTAGTATGACAGGGGGCGAGGGACAGCCCCAGCATTTT

j_gene: TRBJ1-4
v_gene: TRBV20-1
d_gene: -
abundance: -
CDR3aa: CSARGGEKLFF
CDR3nt: TGCAGTGCCCGGGGGGGTGAAAAACTGTTTTTT

j_gene: TRBJ2-1
v_gene: TRBV5-1
d_gene: TRBD2
abundance: -
CDR3aa: CASSRTGGTSYNEQFF
CDR3nt: TGCGCCAGCAGCAGGACGGGGGGGACCTCCTACAATGAGCAGTTCTTC

j_gene: TRBJ2-3
v_gene: TRBV19
d_gene: -
abundance: -
CDR3aa: CASSIDAGATDTQYF
CDR3nt: TGTGCCAGTAGTATAGATGCGGGGGCCACAGATACGCAGTATTTT

j_gene: TRBJ2-1
v_gene: TRBV7-9
d_gene: -
abundance: -
CDR3aa: CASSLEGSLAGHNEQFF
CDR3nt: TGTGCCAGCAGCTTAGAGGGGTCGCTAGCAGGTCACAATGAGCAGTTCTTC

j_gene: TRBJ2-6
v_gene: TRBV7-3
d_gene: -
abundance: -
CDR3aa: CASSLSYTSGANVLTF
CDR3nt: TGTGCCAGCAGCTTATCGTACACATCCGGGGCCAACGTCCTGACTTTC

j_gene: TRBJ1-5
v_gene: TRBV4-1
d_gene: -
abundance: few
CDR3aa: CASSQGNFRADQPQHF
CDR3nt: TGCGCCAGCAGCCAGGGTAATTTTCGAGCTGATCAGCCCCAGCATTTT

j_gene: TRBJ1-1
v_gene: TRBV7-2
d_gene: -
abundance: -
CDR3aa: CASSLAVLNTEAFF
CDR3nt: TGTGCCAGCAGCTTAGCAGTCTTGAACACTGAAGCTTTCTTT

j_gene: TRBJ1-3
v_gene: TRBV2
d_gene: -
abundance: -
CDR3aa: CATRTGNTRNTIYF
CDR3nt: TGTGCCACCCGAACGGGGAATACTAGAAACACCATATATTTT

j_gene: TRBJ1-4
v_gene: TRBV6-5
d_gene: -
abundance: -
CDR3aa: CASRSRGTEKLFF
CDR3nt: TGTGCCAGCAGGTCCCGGGGGACCGAAAAACTGTTTTTT

j_gene: TRBJ1-1
v_gene: TRBV19
d_gene: TRBD1
abundance: once
CDR3aa: CASSPRDRVGEAFF
CDR3nt: TGTGCCAGTAGTCCCCGGGACAGGGTCGGTGAAGCTTTCTTT

j_gene: TRBJ2-2
v_gene: TRBV4-1
d_gene: TRBD2
abundance: once
CDR3aa: CASSSGTKNTGELFF
CDR3nt: TGCGCCAGCAGTTCCGGGACTAAGAACACCGGGGAGCTGTTTTTT

j_gene: TRBJ1-5
v_gene: TRBV2
d_gene: -
abundance: -
CDR3aa: CASSGGYSNQPQHF
CDR3nt: TGTGCCAGCAGTGGGGGTTATAGCAATCAGCCCCAGCATTTT

j_gene: TRBJ2-5
v_gene: TRBV7-2
d_gene: TRBD1
abundance: -
CDR3aa: CASSLRPGQGQETQYF
CDR3nt: TGTGCCAGCAGCTTAAGGCCGGGACAGGGCCAAGAGACCCAGTACTTC

j_gene: TRBJ2-2
v_gene: TRBV7-3
d_gene: -
abundance: -
CDR3aa: CASRPQGSTGELFF
CDR3nt: TGTGCCAGCAGGCCCCAAGGGAGCACCGGGGAGCTGTTTTTT

j_gene: TRBJ2-2
v_gene: TRBV28
d_gene: -
abundance: -
CDR3aa: CASFSGELFF
CDR3nt: TGTGCCAGCTTCAGCGGGGAGCTGTTTTTT

j_gene: TRBJ1-2
v_gene: TRBV13
d_gene: -
abundance: -
CDR3aa: CASSLVGGLQGYTF
CDR3nt: TGTGCCAGCAGCTTAGTAGGTGGGCTTCAAGGCTACACCTTC

j_gene: TRBJ2-1
v_gene: TRBV6-5
d_gene: TRBD2
abundance: -
CDR3aa: CASSLWTSGDNEQFF
CDR3nt: TGTGCCAGCAGTTTATGGACTAGCGGGGACAATGAGCAGTTCTTC

j_gene: TRBJ1-5
v_gene: TRBV18
d_gene: -
abundance: -
CDR3aa: CASADGHNQPQHF
CDR3nt: TGTGCCAGCGCGGACGGCCACAATCAGCCCCAGCATTTT

j_gene: TRBJ2-5
v_gene: TRBV25-1
d_gene: TRBD2
abundance: medium-sized
CDR3aa: CASSELRLAGGGETQYF
CDR3nt: TGTGCCAGCAGTGAATTACGACTAGCGGGGGGTGGAGAGACCCAGTACTTC

j_gene: TRBJ2-2
v_gene: TRBV29-1
d_gene: TRBD2
abundance: -
CDR3aa: CSVVGTTTTGELFF
CDR3nt: TGCAGCGTTGTAGGGACTACGACCACCGGGGAGCTGTTTTTT

j_gene: TRBJ2-5
v_gene: TRBV4-2
d_gene: -
abundance: -
CDR3aa: CASSQVSSREETQYF
CDR3nt: TGTGCCAGCAGCCAAGTTTCGTCGCGGGAAGAGACCCAGTACTTC

j_gene: TRBJ2-5
v_gene: TRBV20-1
d_gene: -
abundance: once
CDR3aa: CSAAEGQTQYF
CDR3nt: TGCAGTGCTGCAGAGGGACAGACCCAGTACTTC

j_gene: TRBJ2-3
v_gene: TRBV5-1
d_gene: -
abundance: -
CDR3aa: CASSPGQSTDTQYF
CDR3nt: TGCGCCAGCAGCCCCGGACAGAGCACAGATACGCAGTATTTT